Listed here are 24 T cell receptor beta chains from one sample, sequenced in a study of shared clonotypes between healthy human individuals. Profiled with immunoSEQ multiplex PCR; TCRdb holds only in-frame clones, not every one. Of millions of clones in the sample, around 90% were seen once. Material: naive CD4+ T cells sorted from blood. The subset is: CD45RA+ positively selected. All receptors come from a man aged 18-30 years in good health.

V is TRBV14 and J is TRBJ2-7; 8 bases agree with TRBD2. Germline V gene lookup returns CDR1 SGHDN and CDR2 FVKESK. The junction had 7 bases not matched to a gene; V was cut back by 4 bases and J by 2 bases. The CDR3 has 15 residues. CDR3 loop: CASSPSWRGAYEQYF. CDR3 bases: TGTGCCAGCAGCCCTTCCTGGCGGGGGGCCTACGAGCAGTACTTC. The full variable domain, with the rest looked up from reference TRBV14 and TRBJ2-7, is EAGVTQFPSHSVIEKGQTVTLRCDPISGHDNLYWYRRVMGKEIKFLLHFVKESKQDESGMPNNRFLAERTGGTYSTLKVQPAELEDSGVYFCASSPSWRGAYEQYFGPGTRLTVT.

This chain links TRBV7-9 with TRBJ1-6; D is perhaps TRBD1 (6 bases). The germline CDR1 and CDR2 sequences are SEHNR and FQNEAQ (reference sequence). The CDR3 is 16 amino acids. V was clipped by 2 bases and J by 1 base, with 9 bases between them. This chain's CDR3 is CASSLQGRSYNSPLHF. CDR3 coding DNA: TGTGCCAGCAGCTTACAGGGGCGGTCCTATAATTCACCCCTCCACTTT.

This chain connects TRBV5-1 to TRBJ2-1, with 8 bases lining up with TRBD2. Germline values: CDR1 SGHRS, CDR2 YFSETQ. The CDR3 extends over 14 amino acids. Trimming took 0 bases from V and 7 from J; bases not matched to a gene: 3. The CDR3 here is CASSLDSGINEQFF. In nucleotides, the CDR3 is TGCGCCAGCAGCTTGGATAGCGGGATAAATGAGCAGTTCTTC.

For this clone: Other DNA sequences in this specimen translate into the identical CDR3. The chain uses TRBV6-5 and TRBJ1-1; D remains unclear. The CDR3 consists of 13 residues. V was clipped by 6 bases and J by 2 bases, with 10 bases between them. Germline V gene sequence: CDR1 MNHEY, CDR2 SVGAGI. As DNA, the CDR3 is TGTGCCAGCAGAAGGACGGGAAACACTGAAGCTTTCTTT. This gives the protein CASRRTGNTEAFF.

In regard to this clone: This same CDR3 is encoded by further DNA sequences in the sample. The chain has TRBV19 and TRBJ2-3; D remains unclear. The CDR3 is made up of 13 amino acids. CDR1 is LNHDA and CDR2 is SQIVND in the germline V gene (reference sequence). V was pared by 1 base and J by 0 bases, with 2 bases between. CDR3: CASSIGSTDTQYF. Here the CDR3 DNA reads TGTGCCAGTAGTATAGGGAGCACAGATACGCAGTATTTT.

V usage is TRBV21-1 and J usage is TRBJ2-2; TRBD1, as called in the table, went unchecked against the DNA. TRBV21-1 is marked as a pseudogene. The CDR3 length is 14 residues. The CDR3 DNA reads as TGTGCCAGCAGCAAGGGGCTAGGGGCCGGGGAGCTGTTTTTT. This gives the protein CASSKGLGAGELFF.

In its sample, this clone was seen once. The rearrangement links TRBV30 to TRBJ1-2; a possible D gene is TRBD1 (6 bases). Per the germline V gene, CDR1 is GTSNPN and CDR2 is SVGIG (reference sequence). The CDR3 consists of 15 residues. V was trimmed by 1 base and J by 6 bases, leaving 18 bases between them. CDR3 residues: CAWSADRIPYHGYTF. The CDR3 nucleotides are TGTGCCTGGAGTGCCGACAGGATTCCATACCATGGCTACACCTTC.

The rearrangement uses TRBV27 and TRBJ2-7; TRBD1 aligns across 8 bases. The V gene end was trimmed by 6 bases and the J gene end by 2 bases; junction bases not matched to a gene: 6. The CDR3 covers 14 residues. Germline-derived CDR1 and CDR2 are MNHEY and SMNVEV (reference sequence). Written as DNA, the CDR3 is TGTGCCAGCAGAATGACAGGGGTGACCTACGAGCAGTACTTC. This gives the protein CASRMTGVTYEQYF.

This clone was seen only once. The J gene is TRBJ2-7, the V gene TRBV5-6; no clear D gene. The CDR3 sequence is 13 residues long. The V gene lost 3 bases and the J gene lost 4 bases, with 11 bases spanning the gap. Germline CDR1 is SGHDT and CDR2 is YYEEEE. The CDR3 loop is CASSSLDRYEQYF. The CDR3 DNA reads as TGTGCCAGCAGCTCCCTTGATCGGTACGAGCAGTACTTC.

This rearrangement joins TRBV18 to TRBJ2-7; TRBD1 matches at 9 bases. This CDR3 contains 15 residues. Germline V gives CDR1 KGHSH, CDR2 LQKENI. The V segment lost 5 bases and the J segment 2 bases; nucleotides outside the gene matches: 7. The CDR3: CASSTGGGWTYEQYF. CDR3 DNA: TGTGCCAGCTCAACAGGGGGCGGTTGGACCTACGAGCAGTACTTC. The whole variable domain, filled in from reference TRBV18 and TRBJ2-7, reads NAGVMQNPRHLVRRRGQEARLRCSPMKGHSHVYWYRQLPEEGLKFMVYLQKENIIDESGMPKERFSAEFPKEGPSILRIQQVVRGDSAAYFCASSTGGGWTYEQYFGPGTRLTVT.

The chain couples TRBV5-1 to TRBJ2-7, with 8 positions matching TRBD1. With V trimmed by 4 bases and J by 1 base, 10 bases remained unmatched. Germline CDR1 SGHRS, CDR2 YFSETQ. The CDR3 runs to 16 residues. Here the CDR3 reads CASSPDGQGASYEQYF. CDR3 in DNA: TGCGCCAGCAGCCCGGATGGGCAGGGGGCTTCCTACGAGCAGTACTTC.

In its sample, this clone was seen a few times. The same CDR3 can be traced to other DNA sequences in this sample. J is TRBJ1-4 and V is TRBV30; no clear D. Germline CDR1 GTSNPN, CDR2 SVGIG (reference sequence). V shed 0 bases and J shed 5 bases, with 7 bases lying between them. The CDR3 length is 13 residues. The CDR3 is CAWSVGRNEKLFF. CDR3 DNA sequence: TGTGCCTGGAGTGTAGGCAGGAATGAAAAACTGTTTTTT.

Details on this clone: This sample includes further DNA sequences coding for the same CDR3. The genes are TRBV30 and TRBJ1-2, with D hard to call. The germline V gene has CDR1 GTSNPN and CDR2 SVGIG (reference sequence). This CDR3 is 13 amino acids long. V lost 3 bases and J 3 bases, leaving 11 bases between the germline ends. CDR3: CAWSGRGDYGYTF. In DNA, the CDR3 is TGTGCCTGGAGCGGTCGGGGAGACTATGGCTACACCTTC.

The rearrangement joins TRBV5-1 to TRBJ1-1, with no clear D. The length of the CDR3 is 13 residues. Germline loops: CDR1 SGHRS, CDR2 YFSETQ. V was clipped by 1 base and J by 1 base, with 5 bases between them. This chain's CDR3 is CASSLFPNTEAFF. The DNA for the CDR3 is TGCGCCAGCAGCTTGTTTCCGAACACTGAAGCTTTCTTT.

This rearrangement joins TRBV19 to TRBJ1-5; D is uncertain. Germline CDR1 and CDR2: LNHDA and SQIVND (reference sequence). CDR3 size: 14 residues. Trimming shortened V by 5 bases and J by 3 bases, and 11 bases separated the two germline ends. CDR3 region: CASSYGHPNQPQHF. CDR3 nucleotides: TGTGCCAGTAGTTACGGGCACCCCAATCAGCCCCAGCATTTT. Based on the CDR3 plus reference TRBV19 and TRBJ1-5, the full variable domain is DGGITQSPKYLFRKEGQNVTLSCEQNLNHDAMYWYRQDPGQGLRLIYYSQIVNDFQKGDIAEGYSVSREKKESFPLTVTSAQKNPTAFYLCASSYGHPNQPQHFGDGTRLSIL.

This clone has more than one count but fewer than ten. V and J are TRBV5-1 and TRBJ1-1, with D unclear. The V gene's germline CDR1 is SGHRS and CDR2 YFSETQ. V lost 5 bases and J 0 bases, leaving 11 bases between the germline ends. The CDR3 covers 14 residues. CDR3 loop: CASRLTTVNTEAFF. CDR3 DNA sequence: TGCGCCAGCAGGTTGACGACGGTGAACACTGAAGCTTTCTTT.

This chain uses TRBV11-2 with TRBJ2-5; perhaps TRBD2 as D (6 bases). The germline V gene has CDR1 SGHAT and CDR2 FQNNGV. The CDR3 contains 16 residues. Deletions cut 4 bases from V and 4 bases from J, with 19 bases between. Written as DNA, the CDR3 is TGTGCCAGCAGCTCCTTGTCTGGGGGGAGAGGAGAGACCCAGTACTTC. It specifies CASSSLSGGRGETQYF. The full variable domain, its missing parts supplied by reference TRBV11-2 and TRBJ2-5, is EAGVAQSPRYKIIEKRQSVAFWCNPISGHATLYWYQQILGQGPKLLIQFQNNGVVDDSQLPKDRFSAERLKGVDSTLKIQPAKLEDSAVYLCASSSLSGGRGETQYFGPGTRLLVL.

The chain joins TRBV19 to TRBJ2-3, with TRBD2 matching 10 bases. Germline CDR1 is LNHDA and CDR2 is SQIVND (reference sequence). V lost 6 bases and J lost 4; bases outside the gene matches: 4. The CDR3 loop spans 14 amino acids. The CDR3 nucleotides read TGTGCCAGTAGGCTAGCGGGGGCGGCAGATACGCAGTATTTT. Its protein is CASRLAGAADTQYF.

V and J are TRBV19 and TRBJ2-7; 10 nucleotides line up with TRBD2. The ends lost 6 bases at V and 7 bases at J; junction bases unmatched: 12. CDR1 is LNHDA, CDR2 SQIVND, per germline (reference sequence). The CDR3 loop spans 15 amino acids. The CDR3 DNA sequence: TGTGCCAGTAGCAGGGACACTAGCGGGACGGGTGAGCAGTACTTC. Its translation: CASSRDTSGTGEQYF.

The CDR3 bases are TGTGCCAGCAGTTCTCGAAGCAGGTCGGACTACGAGCAGTACTTC. The encoded protein is CASSSRSRSDYEQYF. The chain joins TRBV6-6 to TRBJ2-7; D gene unclear. This CDR3 region has 15 residues. The V end lost 4 bases, the J end lost 3 bases, and 16 bases lay between the germline ends. Germline CDR1 is MNHNY and CDR2 is SVGAGI (reference sequence).

This chain's CDR3 is CAISDPQGVGTEAFF. Written as DNA, the CDR3 is TGTGCCATCAGTGACCCACAGGGGGTAGGGACTGAAGCTTTCTTT. The chain uses TRBV10-3 and TRBJ1-1; TRBD1 aligns across 8 bases. Germline values: CDR1 ENHRY, CDR2 SYGVKD. Trimming removed 3 bases from V and 5 bases from J; junction bases left unmatched: 8. The CDR3 loop spans 15 amino acids.

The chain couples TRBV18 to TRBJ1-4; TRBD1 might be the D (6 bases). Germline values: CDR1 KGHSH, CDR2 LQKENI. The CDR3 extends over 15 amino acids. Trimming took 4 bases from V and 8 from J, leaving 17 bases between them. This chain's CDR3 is CASSLNQGLEEKLFF. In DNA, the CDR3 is TGTGCCAGCTCACTAAACCAGGGGCTTGAAGAAAAACTGTTTTTT.

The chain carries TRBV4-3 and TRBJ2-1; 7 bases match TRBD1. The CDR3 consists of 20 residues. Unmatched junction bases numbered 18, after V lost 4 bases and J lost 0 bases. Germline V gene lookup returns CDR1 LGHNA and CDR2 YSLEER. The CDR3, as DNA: TGCGCCAGCAGCCGAACGACAGGGATCGGAGGCGGAAGCTCCTACAATGAGCAGTTCTTC. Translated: CASSRTTGIGGGSSYNEQFF.

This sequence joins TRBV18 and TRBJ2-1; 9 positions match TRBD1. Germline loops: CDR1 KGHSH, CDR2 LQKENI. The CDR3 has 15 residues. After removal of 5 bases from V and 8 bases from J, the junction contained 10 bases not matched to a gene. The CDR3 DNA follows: TGTGCCAGCTCATCGCCGGGACAGGGTCGGGATGAGCAGTTCTTC. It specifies CASSSPGQGRDEQFF.